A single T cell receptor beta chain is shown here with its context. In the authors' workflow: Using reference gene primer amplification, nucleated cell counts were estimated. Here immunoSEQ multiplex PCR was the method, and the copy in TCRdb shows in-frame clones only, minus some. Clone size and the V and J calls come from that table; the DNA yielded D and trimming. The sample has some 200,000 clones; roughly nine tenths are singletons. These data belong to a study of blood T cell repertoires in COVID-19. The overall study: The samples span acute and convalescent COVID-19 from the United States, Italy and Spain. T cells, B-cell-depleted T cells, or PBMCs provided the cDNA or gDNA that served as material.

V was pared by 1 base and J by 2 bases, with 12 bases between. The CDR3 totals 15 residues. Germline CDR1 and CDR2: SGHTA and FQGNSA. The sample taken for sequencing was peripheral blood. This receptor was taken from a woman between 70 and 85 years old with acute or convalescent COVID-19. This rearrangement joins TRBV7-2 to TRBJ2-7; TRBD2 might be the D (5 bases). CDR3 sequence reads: CASSLEATAAYEQYF. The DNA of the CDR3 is TGTGCCAGCAGCTTAGAGGCCACAGCGGCCTACGAGCAGTACTTC.